This paragraph reports one T cell receptor beta chain. The clone's antigen remains unknown. No much larger clone is present one base from it, and per-base qualities are unavailable. This specimen comes from a study of blood T cell repertoires in COVID-19 (dated by TCRdb to about 2020). As for the study more broadly: The collaborator samples originated in the United States, Italy and Spain and spanned the acute and convalescent phases of COVID-19. The prospective study material was composed of cDNA or gDNA derived from T cells, B-cell-depleted T cells, or PBMCs. Subjects who had been exposed to COVID-19, were actively infected with it, or had recovered from it provided the deeply sampled blood TCRbeta repertoires that made up the dataset. The repertoires were made available in a free public database intended to serve as a resource for research on the immune response to SARS-CoV-2. Samples were obtained from the ongoing ImmuneRACE study (first 160 participants) and from 1,000 to 1,500 subjects provided by 6 global collaborators. The sample metadata nearly always contained a de-identified subject ID, COVID-19 status, age in years and sex. Where available, HLA class I and class II types were obtained from metadata supplied by the sample provider rather than from assay-based typing.

TCRbeta CDR3 regions were amplified from genomic DNA by means of the immunoSEQ Assay, a bias-controlled multiplex PCR. The original methods were these. Within the assay, amplification of reference gene primers was used to estimate how many nucleated cells each sample contained. To quantify the absolute abundance of each unique TCRbeta CDR3 rearrangement, sequence reads were collapsed and filtered. For each sample, productive Simpson clonality was calculated as the square root of Simpson's diversity index over productive rearrangements. In TCRdb, the immuneACCESS table is reduced to in-frame sequences with V and J assigned. These tables do not hold every clone; where another copy was compared, an unresolved V gene accounts for under half, and the others remain unexplained. The V and J calls and clone size were taken over from that table, and D and trimming were inferred from the DNA. Counted in this sample were roughly 200,000 clones; 70% to 85% of them appeared once. Approximately 13% of the sample is in the top ten clones.

Samples from volunteer blood donors who had recovered from COVID-19 were contributed by a second Seattle source. Each collaborating institution followed its own protocols to collect whole blood in K2EDTA tubes. For TCRbeta analysis, collaborators shipped samples in one of three forms: frozen whole blood, isolated PBMCs, or DNA extracted from either of those sample types. Results and caveats for the whole study, not just this receptor: The quantity of clinical and demographic metadata differed by source and by participant and was supplied without curation.

CDR3 length: 13 amino acids, cysteine to phenylalanine. The DNA shown is the 39-base CDR3, in frame from base 1. Looking up the germline V gene yields CDR1 MNHEY and CDR2 SVGAGI. Trimming at the junction amounts to 2 bases on V and 6 bases on J, and the germline ends lie 7 bases apart. The origin of this receptor is a man aged 50 to 60 who had recovered from COVID-19. Recombination connected TRBV6-5 to TRBJ2-2; the D gene is unclear. The sequenced material came from peripheral blood. This receptor has the CDR3 CASSYEVSGELFF. The nucleotide sequence reads TGTGCCAGCAGTTACGAGGTTTCCGGGGAGCTGTTTTTT.